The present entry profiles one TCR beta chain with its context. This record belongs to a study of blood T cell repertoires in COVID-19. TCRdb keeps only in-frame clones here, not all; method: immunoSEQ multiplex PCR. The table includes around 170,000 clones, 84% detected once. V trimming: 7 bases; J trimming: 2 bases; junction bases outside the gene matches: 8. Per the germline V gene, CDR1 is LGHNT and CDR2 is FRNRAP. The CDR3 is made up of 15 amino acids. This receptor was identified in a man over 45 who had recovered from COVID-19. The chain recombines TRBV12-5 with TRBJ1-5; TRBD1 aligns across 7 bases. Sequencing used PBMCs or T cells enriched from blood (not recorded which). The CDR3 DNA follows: TGTGCTAGTGCTCCACAACAGGGGCGCAATCAGCCCCAGCATTTT. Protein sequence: CASAPQQGRNQPQHF.